The TCR beta chain described here comes from a study of blood T cell repertoires in COVID-19. Study-level background: Spain, Italy and the United States supplied samples that represented acute and convalescent COVID-19. The analysed material was cDNA or gDNA that came from T cells, B-cell-depleted T cells, or PBMCs.

The germline V gene encodes CDR1 ENHRY and CDR2 SYGVKD. The CDR3 runs to 14 residues. V was clipped by 3 bases and J by 5 bases, with 14 bases between them. Authors' data handling: Cell counts per sample came from amplifying reference gene primers. Clones were read by immunoSEQ multiplex PCR, and TCRdb kept only the in-frame ones, dropping some. The D gene and trimming were derived from the DNA, and the V and J assignments and clone size from that table. The sample holds about 310,000 clones, about nine tenths seen once. Sequenced: peripheral blood. The rearrangement links TRBV10-3 to TRBJ2-7; possible D gene TRBD1, 5 bases. This sequence originates from a man between 45 and 60 years old with active or convalescent COVID-19. CDR3 bases: TGTGCCATCAGTGATAAAACAGGTGTCAACGAGCAGTACTTC. Protein: CAISDKTGVNEQYF.